The rows below give T cell receptor beta chains drawn from one sample of a study of a mutant IDH1 vaccine in newly diagnosed glioma. Their cognate antigens are unknown. Sequencing used immunoSEQ multiplex PCR; TCRdb keeps in-frame clones, though not all of them. The sample yields around 31,000 clones, 85% to 90% seen once. The source material was PBMCs, sampled from a glioma patient whose treatment included an IDH1 peptide vaccine. The receptors derive from a man aged 18 to 30 with glioma. Each CDR3 is given with its conserved first and last residue. A D gene is named only where the DNA matches it firmly. Not all rows give a size; the values are once, few, many and, for expanded clones, a class.

CASSEDSVTLLGNTIYF	TGTGCCAGCAGTGAAGACTCCGTGACACTCCTTGGAAACACCATATATTTT	NA	TRBV6-1	TRBJ1-3	NA	17
CASSFGADLEAFF	TGTGCCAGCAGCTTTGGGGCAGACCTTGAAGCTTTCTTT	NA	TRBV7-8	TRBJ1-1	NA	13
CASSVVSGRAYNEQFF	TGTGCCAGCAGCGTAGTTTCCGGGAGGGCCTACAATGAGCAGTTCTTC	NA	TRBV9	TRBJ2-1	TRBD2	16
CASSQTGGYSNQPQHF	TGTGCCAGCAGCCAGACAGGGGGATATAGCAATCAGCCCCAGCATTTT	NA	TRBV4-2	TRBJ1-5	TRBD1	16
CASSDPRTSNEQFF	TGCGCCAGCAGTGACCCCCGGACTAGCAATGAGCAGTTCTTC	NA	TRBV10-1	TRBJ2-1	TRBD2	14
CASSLNPQETQYF	TGTGCCAGCAGCTTGAATCCTCAAGAGACCCAGTACTTC	NA	TRBV7-2	TRBJ2-5	NA	13
CASRGGWSGELFF	TGTGCCAGCAGAGGGGGGTGGTCCGGGGAGCTGTTTTTT	NA	TRBV2	TRBJ2-2	NA	13
CSVGARTQETQYF	TGCAGCGTTGGAGCCCGTACCCAAGAGACCCAGTACTTC	NA	TRBV29-1	TRBJ2-5	NA	13
CAWSPGAGGYTF	TGTGCCTGGAGTCCCGGAGCCGGCGGCTACACCTTC	NA	TRBV30	TRBJ1-2	NA	12
CASSQGVTGNTEAFF	TGCGCCAGCAGCCAAGGGGTGACCGGGAACACTGAAGCTTTCTTT	NA	TRBV4-1	TRBJ1-1	NA	15
CASSGGQQETQYF	TGTGCCAGCTCAGGGGGACAGCAAGAGACCCAGTACTTC	NA	TRBV18	TRBJ2-5	TRBD1	13
CASSYSGGLGTEAFF	TGTGCCAGCAGTTACTCGGGGGGGCTTGGCACTGAAGCTTTCTTT	NA	TRBV6-5	TRBJ1-1	NA	15
CAWSVLIPGAGANVLTF	TGTGCCTGGAGTGTACTCATACCGGGGGCTGGGGCCAACGTCCTGACTTTC	NA	TRBV30	TRBJ2-6	NA	17
CASSFTGHYGYTF	TGTGCCAGCAGCTTCACAGGGCACTATGGCTACACCTTC	few	TRBV7-2	TRBJ1-2	NA	13
CASSDQQGGEKLFF	TGTGCCAGCAGTGATCAACAGGGAGGCGAAAAACTGTTTTTT	NA	TRBV2	TRBJ1-4	NA	14
CASSTGPGEQYF	TGCGCCAGCAGCACGGGCCCAGGCGAGCAGTACTTC	NA	TRBV5-1	TRBJ2-7	NA	12
CASSLRGPYEQYF	TGTGCCAGCAGTTTACGGGGCCCCTACGAGCAGTACTTC	NA	TRBV27	TRBJ2-7	NA	13
CASSRRASGSTDTQYF	TGCGCCAGCAGCCGGCGGGCTAGCGGTAGCACAGATACGCAGTATTTT	NA	TRBV4-3	TRBJ2-3	TRBD2	16
CASSQDEARDGYTF	TGCGCCAGCAGCCAAGATGAGGCTAGAGATGGCTACACCTTC	NA	TRBV4-3	TRBJ1-2	NA	14
CASKDRYTEAFF	TGTGCCAGTAAAGACAGGTACACTGAAGCTTTCTTT	NA	TRBV19	TRBJ1-1	NA	12
CASSPTHPRLAGGHNEQFF	TGTGCCAGCAGCCCGACCCACCCCAGACTAGCGGGAGGCCACAATGAGCAGTTCTTC	once	TRBV14	TRBJ2-1	TRBD2	19
CAWSPKGAADITQYF	TGTGCCTGGAGCCCTAAGGGGGCCGCAGATATTACGCAGTATTTT	few	TRBV30	TRBJ2-3	TRBD1	15
CAIKGQGNSPLHF	TGTGCCATTAAGGGACAGGGGAATTCACCCCTCCACTTT	NA	TRBV2	TRBJ1-6	TRBD1	13
CASSEQGLPNTEAFF	TGTGCCAGCAGCGAGCAGGGGCTTCCGAACACTGAAGCTTTCTTT	NA	TRBV9	TRBJ1-1	NA	15
CASSLSDRGGEKLFF	TGTGCCAGCAGTCTGTCCGACAGGGGCGGTGAAAAACTGTTTTTT	NA	TRBV28	TRBJ1-4	TRBD1	15
CASSPGRGAYEQYF	TGTGCCAGCAGCCCTGGACGGGGTGCCTACGAGCAGTACTTC	NA	TRBV27	TRBJ2-7	NA	14
CASSIGGRGIQYF	TGTGCCAGTAGTATCGGTGGCAGGGGCATTCAGTACTTC	NA	TRBV19	TRBJ2-4	NA	13
CASSQGVSQVNTEAFF	TGCGCCAGCAGCCAAGGAGTATCACAGGTGAACACTGAAGCTTTCTTT	NA	TRBV4-1	TRBJ1-1	NA	16
CASSLEWVGQYF	TGTGCCAGCAGCTTAGAGTGGGTCGGGCAGTACTTC	NA	TRBV7-9	TRBJ2-7	NA	12
CASSLRQGREKLFF	TGTGCCAGCAGCCTTCGACAGGGCCGGGAAAAACTGTTTTTT	NA	TRBV14	TRBJ1-4	TRBD1	14
CSVAEGFSNQPQHF	TGCAGCGTTGCCGAGGGTTTTAGCAATCAGCCCCAGCATTTT	NA	TRBV29-1	TRBJ1-5	NA	14